This T cell receptor beta chain emerged from a study of early T cells in non-severe SARS-CoV-2 infection. Looking at the study overall: Unsorted whole blood bulk RNA was sequenced, with unpaired chains. Study conclusions and caveats: Missing private and CD4 specificities, VDJdb matching favored anti-spike CD8 responses.

Individually, cDNA molecules had unique molecular identifiers attached to them. TCRdb fed the 5' RACE reads into MiXCR, producing one record per CDR3 protein. The sample has some 40,000 distinct CDR3 sequences, less than 5% seen once. CDR1 and CDR2 from the germline V gene are SNHLY and FYNNEI. Between the trimmed V and J ends, which lost 10 bases and 1 base, there was a span of 13 bases. The length of the CDR3 is 14 residues. Worth noting for this clonotype: No antigen is known for it.

V is TRBV2 and J is TRBJ2-2; D uncertain. The clonotype was recovered from an adult who was a healthcare worker with PCR-confirmed SARS-CoV-2 infection or an uninfected control (not recorded which). Specimen: whole blood. The CDR3 DNA reads TGTGCCAACCCTACCTCGAAGAACACCGGGGAGCTGTTTTTT. Its translation: CANPTSKNTGELFF.